The next 4 T cell receptor beta chains were all read from a single sample in a study of blood T cell repertoires in COVID-19. Method: immunoSEQ multiplex PCR; TCRdb's copy keeps in-frame clones and lacks some. The sample has hundreds of thousands of clones, around 90% seen once; the top ten hold about 5.5%. Material for sequencing was PBMCs or T cells enriched from blood (not recorded which). The receptors originated from a woman between 35 and 50 years old who had recovered from COVID-19.

This chain uses TRBV19 with TRBJ2-7; TRBD2 matches at 7 bases. V was clipped by 10 bases and J by 0 bases; unmatched bases: 12. In germline, CDR1 is LNHDA, CDR2 SQIVND (reference sequence). The CDR3 spans 15 residues. This CDR3 is CATKVRGGGSYEQYF. The CDR3, as DNA: TGTGCCACGAAAGTGAGGGGCGGGGGCTCCTACGAGCAGTACTTC.

This chain uses TRBV10-2 with TRBJ2-5; tentative D call: TRBD2 (6 bases). V was cut by 0 bases and J by 1 base, with 9 bases left in between. The CDR3 consists of 15 residues. Germline V CDR1 and CDR2: WSHSY, SAAADI. The CDR3 sequence is CASSESGSGQETQYF. The CDR3 nucleotides read TGCGCCAGCAGTGAGTCTGGTAGCGGCCAAGAGACCCAGTACTTC.

This clone was counted a single time. The chain joins TRBV28 to TRBJ1-1, with 8 bases aligning to TRBD1. The CDR3 length is 14 residues. Germline CDR1 is MDHEN and CDR2 is SYDVKM. J gave up 3 bases and V 6 bases, and 6 bases lay outside the gene matches. DNA for the CDR3: TGTGCCAGCAGGGGGCGCAGGGGGCACACTGAAGCTTTCTTT. Translating it yields CASRGRRGHTEAFF.

This sequence joins TRBV7-2 and TRBJ2-1, with D possibly TRBD2 on 6 matching bases. Looked up from germline, CDR1 is SGHTA and CDR2 is FQGNSA. Trimming cost V 3 bases and J 0 bases, with 18 bases left between them. The CDR3 contains 18 residues. CDR3 region: CASSLSQRVQSSYNEQFF. Here the CDR3 DNA reads TGTGCCAGCAGCTTGAGCCAGCGGGTCCAGAGCTCCTACAATGAGCAGTTCTTC.